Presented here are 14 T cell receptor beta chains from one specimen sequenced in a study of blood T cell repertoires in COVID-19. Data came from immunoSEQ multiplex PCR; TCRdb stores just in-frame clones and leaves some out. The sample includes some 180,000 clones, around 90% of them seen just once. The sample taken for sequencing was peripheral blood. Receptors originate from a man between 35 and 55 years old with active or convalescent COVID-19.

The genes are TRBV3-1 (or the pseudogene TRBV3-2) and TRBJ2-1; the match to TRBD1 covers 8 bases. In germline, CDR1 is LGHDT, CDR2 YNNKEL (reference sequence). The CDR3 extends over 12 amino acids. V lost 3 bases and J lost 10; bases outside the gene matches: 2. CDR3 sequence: CASSHWTGEQFF. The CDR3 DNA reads TGTGCCAGCAGCCACTGGACAGGGGAGCAGTTCTTC.

The CDR3 DNA is TGTGCCAGCAGCCGCCCGGGGGTGGATGGCTACACCTTC. Protein: CASSRPGVDGYTF. This chain links TRBV12-3 or TRBV12-4 with TRBJ1-2; D might be TRBD1 (5 bases). V was shortened by 6 bases and J by 6 bases, with 14 bases between the two germline ends. The CDR3 is made up of 13 amino acids.

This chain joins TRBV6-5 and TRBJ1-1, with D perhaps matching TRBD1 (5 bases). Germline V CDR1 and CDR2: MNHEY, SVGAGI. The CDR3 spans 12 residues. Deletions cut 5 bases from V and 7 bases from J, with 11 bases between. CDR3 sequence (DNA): TGTGCCAGCAGTAACCCGGGGGGTGAAGCTTTCTTT. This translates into CASSNPGGEAFF.

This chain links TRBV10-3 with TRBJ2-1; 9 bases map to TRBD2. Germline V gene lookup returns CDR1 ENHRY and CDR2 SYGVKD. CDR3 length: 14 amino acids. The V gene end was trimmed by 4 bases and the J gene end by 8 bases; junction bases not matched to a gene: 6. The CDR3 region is CAISGFGTSHEQFF. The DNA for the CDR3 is TGTGCCATCAGTGGTTTTGGGACTAGCCATGAGCAGTTCTTC.

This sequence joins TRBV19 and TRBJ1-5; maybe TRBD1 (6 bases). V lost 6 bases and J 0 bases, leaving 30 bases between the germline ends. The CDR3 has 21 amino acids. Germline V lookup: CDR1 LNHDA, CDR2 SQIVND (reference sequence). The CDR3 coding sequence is TGTGCCAGTAGCGAAAATCCCGGGACACGGGCGTGGGACGTTAGCAATCAGCCCCAGCATTTT. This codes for CASSENPGTRAWDVSNQPQHF.

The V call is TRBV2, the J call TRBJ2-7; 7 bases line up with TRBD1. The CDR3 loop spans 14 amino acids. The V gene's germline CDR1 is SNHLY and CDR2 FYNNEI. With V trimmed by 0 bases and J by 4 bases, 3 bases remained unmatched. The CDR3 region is CASSEAGTEYEQYF. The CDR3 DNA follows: TGTGCCAGCAGTGAAGCCGGGACAGAATACGAGCAGTACTTC.

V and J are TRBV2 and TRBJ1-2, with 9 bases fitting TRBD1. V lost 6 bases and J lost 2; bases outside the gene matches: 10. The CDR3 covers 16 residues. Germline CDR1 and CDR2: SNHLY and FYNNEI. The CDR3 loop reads CASSGTGGKKNYGYTF. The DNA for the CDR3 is TGTGCCAGCAGCGGCACAGGGGGCAAGAAGAACTATGGCTACACCTTC.

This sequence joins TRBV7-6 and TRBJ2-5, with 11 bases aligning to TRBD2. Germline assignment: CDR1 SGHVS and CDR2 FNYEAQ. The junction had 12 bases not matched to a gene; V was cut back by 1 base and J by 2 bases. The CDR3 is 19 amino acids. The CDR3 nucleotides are TGTGCCAGCAGCTTAGGCCTAGCGGGGGGAAACAGACGGCAAGAGACCCAGTACTTC. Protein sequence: CASSLGLAGGNRRQETQYF.

The CDR3 sequence is CASSSGTNNNQPQHF. The CDR3 coding sequence is TGTGCCAGCAGCTCAGGGACAAACAACAATCAGCCCCAGCATTTT. The genes are TRBV5-4 and TRBJ1-5; possibly TRBD1 for D (6 bases). V shed 3 bases and J shed 3 bases, with 13 bases lying between them. In germline, CDR1 is SGHNT, CDR2 YYREEE (reference sequence). There are 15 residues in the CDR3.

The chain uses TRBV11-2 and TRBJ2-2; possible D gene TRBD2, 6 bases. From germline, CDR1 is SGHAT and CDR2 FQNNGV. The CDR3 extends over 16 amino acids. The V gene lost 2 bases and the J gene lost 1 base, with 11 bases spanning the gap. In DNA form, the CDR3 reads TGTGCCAGCAGCTTAAGGGGTAGCGGGAACACCGGGGAGCTGTTTTTT. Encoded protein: CASSLRGSGNTGELFF.

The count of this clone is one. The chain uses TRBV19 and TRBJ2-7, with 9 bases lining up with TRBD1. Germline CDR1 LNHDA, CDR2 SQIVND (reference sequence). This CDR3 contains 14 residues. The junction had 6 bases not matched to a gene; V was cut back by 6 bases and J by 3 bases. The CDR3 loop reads CASRGTGSYYEQYF. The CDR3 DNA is TGTGCCAGTAGAGGGACAGGGAGCTACTACGAGCAGTACTTC. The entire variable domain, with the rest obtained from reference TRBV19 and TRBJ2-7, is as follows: DGGITQSPKYLFRKEGQNVTLSCEQNLNHDAMYWYRQDPGQGLRLIYYSQIVNDFQKGDIAEGYSVSREKKESFPLTVTSAQKNPTAFYLCASRGTGSYYEQYFGPGTRLTVT.

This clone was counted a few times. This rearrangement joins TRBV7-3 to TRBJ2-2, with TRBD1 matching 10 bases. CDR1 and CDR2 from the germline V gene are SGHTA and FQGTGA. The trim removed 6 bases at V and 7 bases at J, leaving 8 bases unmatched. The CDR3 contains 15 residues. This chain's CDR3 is CASRRGTGEGGELFF. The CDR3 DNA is TGTGCCAGCAGACGCGGGACAGGGGAAGGCGGGGAGCTGTTTTTT.

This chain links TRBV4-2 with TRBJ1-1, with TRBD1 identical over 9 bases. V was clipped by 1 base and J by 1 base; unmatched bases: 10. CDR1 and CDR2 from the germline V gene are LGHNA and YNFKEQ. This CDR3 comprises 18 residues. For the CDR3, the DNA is TGTGCCAGCAGCCAAGGATCCCCGGGACAGGGAAGGAACACTGAAGCTTTCTTT. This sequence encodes CASSQGSPGQGRNTEAFF.

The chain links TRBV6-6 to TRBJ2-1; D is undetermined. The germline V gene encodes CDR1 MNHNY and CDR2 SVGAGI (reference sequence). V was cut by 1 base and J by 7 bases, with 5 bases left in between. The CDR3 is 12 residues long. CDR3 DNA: TGTGCCAGCAGTTACTTCAGTAATGAGCAGTTCTTC. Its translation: CASSYFSNEQFF.